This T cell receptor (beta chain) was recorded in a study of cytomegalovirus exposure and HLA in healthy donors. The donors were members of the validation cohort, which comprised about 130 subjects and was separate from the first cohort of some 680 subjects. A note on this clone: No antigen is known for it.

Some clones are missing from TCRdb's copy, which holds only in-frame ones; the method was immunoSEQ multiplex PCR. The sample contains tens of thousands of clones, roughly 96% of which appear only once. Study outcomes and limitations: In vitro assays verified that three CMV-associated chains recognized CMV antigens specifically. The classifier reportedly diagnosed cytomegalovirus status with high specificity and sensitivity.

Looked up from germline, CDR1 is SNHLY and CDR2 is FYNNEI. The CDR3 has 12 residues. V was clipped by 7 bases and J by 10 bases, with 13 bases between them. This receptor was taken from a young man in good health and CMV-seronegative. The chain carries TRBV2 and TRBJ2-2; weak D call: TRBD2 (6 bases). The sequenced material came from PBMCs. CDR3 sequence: CASTWGDEELFF. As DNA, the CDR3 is TGTGCCAGCACCTGGGGGGACGAGGAGCTGTTTTTT.